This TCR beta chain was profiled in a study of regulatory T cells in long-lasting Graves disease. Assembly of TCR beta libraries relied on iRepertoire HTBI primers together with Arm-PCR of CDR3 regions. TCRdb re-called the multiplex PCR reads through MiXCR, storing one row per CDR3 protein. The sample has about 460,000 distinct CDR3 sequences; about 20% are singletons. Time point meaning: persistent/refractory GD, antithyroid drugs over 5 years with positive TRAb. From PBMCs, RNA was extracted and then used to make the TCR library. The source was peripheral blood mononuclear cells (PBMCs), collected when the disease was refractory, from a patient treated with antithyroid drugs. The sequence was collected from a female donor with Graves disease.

The CDR3 is CASSFGGDLNTEAFF. The CDR3 region has the DNA TGTGCCAGCAGCTTTGGGGGGGACCTGAACACTGAAGCTTTCTTT. V gene TRBV7-6 combines with J gene TRBJ1-1; D may be TRBD1 (5 bases). Germline V gene lookup returns CDR1 SGHVS and CDR2 FNYEAQ. CDR3 length: 15 residues. V was trimmed by 3 bases and J by 0 bases, leaving 11 bases between them.